A single sample is the source of the 17 T cell receptor beta chains below, sequenced in a study of radiotherapy plus CTLA-4 blockade in lung cancer. Measured with immunoSEQ multiplex PCR; TCRdb has only the in-frame clones, and not every one. In the table there are approximately 83,000 clones, about 79% of which are singletons. Sequences were derived from peripheral blood, sampled from a patient treated with radiotherapy plus ipilimumab. The receptors shown here come from a human donor with non-small cell lung cancer who had a partial response to radiotherapy plus ipilimumab. Some clones in this sample may be carry-over from other donors' samples.

This clone has only one observation. The V call is TRBV29-1, the J call TRBJ1-5, with 10 bases that match TRBD1. V was clipped by 7 bases and J by 9 bases; unmatched bases: 9. The CDR3 is 13 amino acids. The germline CDR1 and CDR2 sequences are SQVTM and ANQGSEA. CDR3 in amino acids: CSALTGGGGPQHF. Written as DNA, the CDR3 is TGCAGCGCCTTGACAGGGGGCGGAGGGCCCCAGCATTTT.

V gene TRBV6-5 combines with J gene TRBJ2-7; 8 bases are shared with TRBD1. The CDR3 runs 15 residues. Unmatched junction bases numbered 8, after V lost 5 bases and J lost 2 bases. The germline gives CDR1 MNHEY, CDR2 SVGAGI. This chain's CDR3 is CASSLTDRGAYEQYF. CDR3 in DNA: TGTGCCAGCAGTCTTACCGACAGGGGAGCCTACGAGCAGTACTTC.

This sequence joins TRBV19 and TRBJ2-5, with TRBD1 identical over 9 bases. Germline CDR1 and CDR2: LNHDA and SQIVND (reference sequence). This CDR3 has 15 amino acids. The trim removed 7 bases at V and 5 bases at J, leaving 11 bases unmatched. This CDR3 is CASTAGGQGWETQYF. For the CDR3, the DNA is TGTGCCAGTACTGCAGGGGGACAGGGATGGGAGACCCAGTACTTC.

The gene calls are TRBV27 and TRBJ1-5, with D perhaps TRBD1 (6 bases). CDR1 and CDR2 from the germline V gene are MNHEY and SMNVEV (reference sequence). The CDR3 loop spans 17 amino acids. V was cut by 3 bases and J by 3 bases, with 18 bases left in between. The CDR3 DNA reads as TGTGCCAGCAGTTTGTACTCCCCAGGACAGATCAATCAGCCCCAGCATTTT. Residues: CASSLYSPGQINQPQHF.

CDR3 DNA: TGTGCCAGCAGCTTCCAGGGGCTGGTGACAGATACGCAGTATTTT. It encodes CASSFQGLVTDTQYF. This sequence joins TRBV7-8 and TRBJ2-3, with D perhaps TRBD1 (6 bases). Germline V gives CDR1 SGHVS, CDR2 FQNEAQ. This CDR3 comprises 15 residues. The V gene lost 3 bases and the J gene lost 3 bases, with 13 bases spanning the gap.

The rearrangement joins TRBV28 to TRBJ1-5; D remains unclear. V lost 8 bases, J lost 6 bases, and 11 bases lay in between. In germline, CDR1 is MDHEN, CDR2 SYDVKM. The CDR3 is made up of 12 amino acids. CDR3 sequence: CASRITSQPQHF. The CDR3 DNA reads as TGTGCCAGCCGTATTACAAGTCAGCCCCAGCATTTT. The variable domain in full, with the rest retrieved from reference TRBV28 and TRBJ1-5, is DVKVTQSSRYLVKRTGEKVFLECVQDMDHENMFWYRQDPGLGLRLIYFSYDVKMKEKGDIPEGYSVSREKKERFSLILESASTNQTSMYLCASRITSQPQHFGDGTRLSIL.

The chain links TRBV9 to TRBJ2-3; D is possibly TRBD1 (6 bases). The germline CDR1 and CDR2 sequences are SGDLS and YYNGEE. Trimming stripped 2 bases from V and 2 bases from J, with 12 bases between. This CDR3 contains 15 residues. The CDR3 reads CASSVGTYPTDTQYF. The CDR3 nucleotides are TGTGCCAGCAGCGTCGGGACATATCCCACAGATACGCAGTATTTT.

This clone was found a few times. The chain has TRBV28 and TRBJ1-1, with a tentative D call TRBD1 (6 bases). Germline CDR1 reads MDHEN; CDR2 reads SYDVKM. Trimming left V 8 bases short and J 1 base short, with 8 bases between. The CDR3 contains 12 residues. As DNA, the CDR3 is TGTGCCAGCCTGACAGGGAACACTGAAGCTTTCTTT. Its protein is CASLTGNTEAFF.

The chain carries TRBV5-1 and TRBJ2-7; D perhaps matches TRBD2 (5 bases). The ends were cut back, 0 bases at V and 0 bases at J, with 10 bases in the middle. This CDR3 comprises 15 residues. The germline V gene has CDR1 SGHRS and CDR2 YFSETQ. The CDR3 region is CASSLVGSLSYEQYF. The CDR3 region has the DNA TGCGCCAGCAGCTTGGTGGGGAGTCTCTCCTACGAGCAGTACTTC. The entire variable domain, with the rest obtained from reference TRBV5-1 and TRBJ2-7, is as follows: KAGVTQTPRYLIKTRGQQVTLSCSPISGHRSVSWYQQTPGQGLQFLFEYFSETQRNKGNFPGRFSGRQFSNSRSEMNVSTLELGDSALYLCASSLVGSLSYEQYFGPGTRLTVT.

The chain uses TRBV5-1 and TRBJ2-3; D is ambiguous. This CDR3 comprises 13 residues. V was clipped by 5 bases and J by 0 bases, with 7 bases between them. The V gene's germline CDR1 is SGHRS and CDR2 YFSETQ. The CDR3, as DNA: TGCGCCAGCAGTCCACAGAGCACAGATACGCAGTATTTT. Amino acids: CASSPQSTDTQYF.

In its sample, this clone was seen a few times. CDR3 protein: CASSYSVALSETQYF. For the CDR3, the DNA is TGTGCCAGCAGTTACTCGGTAGCTCTGTCGGAGACCCAGTACTTC. The V and J genes are TRBV6-6 and TRBJ2-5, with D unresolved. V gave up 0 bases and J gave up 5 bases, with 13 bases separating them. The CDR3 length is 15 residues. Germline V gene data show CDR1 as MNHNY and CDR2 as SVGAGI (reference sequence).

This chain links TRBV7-2 with TRBJ1-2; a weak D match, TRBD1 (6 bases). The CDR3 runs to 12 residues. Germline V gene sequence: CDR1 SGHTA, CDR2 FQGNSA. Deletions cut 5 bases from V and 7 bases from J, with 11 bases between. The CDR3 is CASSPAGAGYTF. The CDR3 DNA is TGTGCCAGCAGCCCGGCGGGGGCTGGCTACACCTTC.

This clone was counted a few times. This chain joins TRBV25-1 and TRBJ2-1; 14 positions agree with TRBD2. The CDR3 consists of 16 residues. Losses at the gene ends were 5 bases for V and 8 bases for J; bases not matched to a gene: 8. Germline CDR1 MGHDK, CDR2 SYGVNS. The CDR3 here is CASSRPTSGRAYEQFF. CDR3 bases: TGTGCCAGCAGTCGCCCGACTAGCGGGAGGGCCTATGAGCAGTTCTTC.

The chain couples TRBV16 to TRBJ2-5, with unresolved D. Germline V lookup: CDR1 KGHSY, CDR2 FQNENV. The germline V and J ends were trimmed by 2 bases and 1 base, with 5 bases remaining between them. The CDR3 covers 13 residues. The CDR3 reads CASSQIFQETQYF. DNA for the CDR3: TGTGCCAGCAGCCAAATATTCCAAGAGACCCAGTACTTC.

This chain uses TRBV18 with TRBJ2-5, with 9 bases lining up with TRBD2. The germline CDR1 and CDR2 sequences are KGHSH and LQKENI. The ends lost 3 bases at V and 4 bases at J; junction bases unmatched: 12. This CDR3 region has 17 residues. CDR3 protein: CASSPGRAGGRGETQYF. CDR3 nucleotide sequence: TGTGCCAGCTCACCGGGGAGAGCGGGAGGAAGGGGAGAGACCCAGTACTTC.

Only a few counts were recorded for this clone. V and J are TRBV2 and TRBJ1-2; the D is unclear. Germline CDR1 reads SNHLY; CDR2 reads FYNNEI. V was shortened by 4 bases and J by 8 bases, with 17 bases between the two germline ends. The CDR3 extends over 14 amino acids. In DNA form, the CDR3 reads TGTGCCAGCAGTGCCCGGAGCACTATCGGGGGCTACACCTTC. Translation gives CASSARSTIGGYTF.

The rearrangement joins TRBV5-8 to TRBJ1-2; D gene uncertain. Trimming pared 6 bases from V and 4 bases from J, leaving 16 bases between. CDR1 is SGHTS, CDR2 YDEGEE, per germline. The CDR3 sequence is 14 residues long. The CDR3 DNA sequence: TGTGCCAGCACCTACAAGCGGCTGAGCTATGGCTACACCTTC. It translates to CASTYKRLSYGYTF. Together with reference TRBV5-8 and TRBJ1-2, the CDR3 gives the full variable domain: EAGVTQSPTHLIKTRGQQATLRCSPISGHTSVYWYQQALGLGLQFLLWYDEGEERNRGNFPPRFSGRQFPNYSSELNVNALELEDSALYLCASTYKRLSYGYTFGSGTRLTVV.